Presented here are 4 T cell receptor beta chains from one specimen sequenced in a study of T cell changes during pregnancy in multiple sclerosis. The assay was immunoSEQ multiplex PCR, and TCRdb's table has in-frame clones only and misses some. This sample yields under 95,000 clones, of which 94% are seen a single time; 0.99% belongs to the top ten. This specimen was peripheral blood, taken in the second trimester of pregnancy. The origin of the receptors is a female donor in good health, enrolled as a control in a pregnancy study.

The V and J genes are TRBV28 and TRBJ2-3; 8 nucleotides line up with TRBD2. The V gene's germline CDR1 is MDHEN and CDR2 SYDVKM. CDR3 length: 16 amino acids. V gave up 3 bases and J gave up 4 bases; unmatched junction bases: 9. The CDR3 nucleotides are TGTGCCAGCAGTTTGGTGTTGCGGGAGGTTTCAGATACGCAGTATTTT. Protein sequence: CASSLVLREVSDTQYF.

The chain uses TRBV7-8 and TRBJ2-1, with TRBD2 matching over 10 bases. Per germline, CDR1 SGHVS and CDR2 FQNEAQ. This CDR3 is 13 amino acids long. The V and J ends lost 8 bases and 8 bases, in that order; junction bases with no gene match: 6. The CDR3 loop is CASVAGGEDEQFF. The DNA of the CDR3 is TGTGCCAGCGTAGCGGGAGGAGAGGATGAGCAGTTCTTC.

The V and J genes are TRBV4-1 and TRBJ2-2; 9 bases match TRBD2. CDR3 length: 15 amino acids. The V segment lost 2 bases and the J segment 6 bases; nucleotides outside the gene matches: 4. Germline assignment: CDR1 MGHRA and CDR2 YSYEKL. CDR3 amino acids: CASSQPGLAPGELFF. The CDR3 region has the DNA TGCGCCAGCAGCCAACCGGGACTAGCCCCCGGGGAGCTGTTTTTT.

V gene TRBV5-1 combines with J gene TRBJ2-5, with D tentatively TRBD1 (5 bases). This CDR3 is 15 amino acids long. The V gene's germline CDR1 is SGHRS and CDR2 YFSETQ. V was pared by 1 base and J by 1 base, with 11 bases between. CDR3 coding DNA: TGCGCCAGCAGCTTGAGAACACAGGCCCAAGAGACCCAGTACTTC. It codes for CASSLRTQAQETQYF.